This entry lists 32 T cell receptor beta chains sequenced from one sample in a study of T cell responses to AZD1222 COVID-19 vaccine. Here immunoSEQ multiplex PCR was the method, and the copy in TCRdb shows in-frame clones only, minus some. The data contain approximately 120,000 clones, 88% of them singletons. The source was peripheral blood, collected on day 0 of MenACWY control vaccination. All receptors derive from an adult in good health.

The chain recombines TRBV5-4 with TRBJ2-3, with TRBD2 matching 13 bases. Germline trimming cut 7 bases from V and 5 bases from J; bases unmatched to any gene: 4. Per germline, CDR1 SGHNT and CDR2 YYREEE (reference sequence). CDR3 length equals 14 residues. CDR3 in DNA: TGTGCCAGCTCACTAGCGGGGGGGCAAGATACGCAGTATTTT. Its translation is CASSLAGGQDTQYF.

This clone came up once. This chain links TRBV3-1 (or the pseudogene TRBV3-2) with TRBJ1-2; D is unresolved. This CDR3 comprises 12 residues. Germline V gene data show CDR1 as LGHDT and CDR2 as YNNKEL (reference sequence). Trimming stripped 1 base from V and 4 bases from J, with 4 bases between. The CDR3 loop is CASSQATYGYTF. The CDR3 DNA is TGTGCCAGCAGCCAAGCCACCTATGGCTACACCTTC.

V usage is TRBV24-1 and J usage is TRBJ1-5; D not resolved. The V end lost 0 bases, the J end lost 3 bases, and 11 bases lay between the germline ends. The CDR3 is 16 residues long. Per germline, CDR1 KGHDR and CDR2 SFDVKD. CDR3 DNA: TGTGCCACCAGTGATTTGCAGCCAGAGTACAATCAGCCCCAGCATTTT. Its translation is CATSDLQPEYNQPQHF.

This chain links TRBV24-1 with TRBJ2-2; D not resolved. The CDR3 covers 12 residues. The germline gives CDR1 KGHDR, CDR2 SFDVKD. The V gene lost 8 bases and the J gene lost 1 base, with 4 bases spanning the gap. In DNA, the CDR3 is TGTGCCACCACCCAGAACACCGGGGAGCTGTTTTTT. Protein sequence: CATTQNTGELFF.

This clone was picked up one time. This chain links TRBV28 with TRBJ1-2, with D uncertain. V dropped 6 bases and J dropped 0 bases, with 11 bases sitting between them. Germline V gene lookup returns CDR1 MDHEN and CDR2 SYDVKM. The CDR3 covers 14 residues. Written as DNA, the CDR3 is TGTGCCAGCAGCCTTTCGTACCCTAACTATGGCTACACCTTC. This sequence encodes CASSLSYPNYGYTF.

This chain uses TRBV5-1 with TRBJ2-3; 9 nucleotides line up with TRBD2. The CDR3 covers 16 residues. The V segment lost 4 bases and the J segment 1 base; nucleotides outside the gene matches: 7. The V gene's germline CDR1 is SGHRS and CDR2 YFSETQ. Written as DNA, the CDR3 is TGCGCCAGCAGCCTTCGGACTAGCGAGCGCACAGATACGCAGTATTTT. Translating gives CASSLRTSERTDTQYF.

This clone was counted only a few times. The V gene is TRBV12-3 or TRBV12-4, the J gene TRBJ1-5, with D tentatively TRBD1 (5 bases). Deletions cut 6 bases from V and 3 bases from J, with 9 bases between. This CDR3 has 13 amino acids. The CDR3 DNA reads TGTGCCAGCAGGGGGCGTCCCAATCAGCCCCAGCATTTT. This codes for CASRGRPNQPQHF.

V and J are TRBV7-6 and TRBJ2-1; D not resolved. This CDR3 is built from 11 residues. V lost 10 bases and J 3 bases, leaving 7 bases between the germline ends. Germline V CDR1 and CDR2: SGHVS, FNYEAQ. The CDR3 bases are TGTGCCACCCGCAACTACAATGAGCAGTTCTTC. Translation: CATRNYNEQFF.

The chain couples TRBV11-2 to TRBJ2-7, with D hard to call. The CDR3 is made up of 17 amino acids. V lost 1 base, J lost 0 bases, and 16 bases lay in between. Germline CDR1 SGHAT, CDR2 FQNNGV. CDR3 protein: CASSLVRRPPFSYEQYF. In DNA, the CDR3 is TGTGCCAGCAGCTTAGTTCGGAGACCACCTTTCTCCTACGAGCAGTACTTC.

CDR3 in DNA: TGTGCCAGCAGCCGACTTGAGGGCACTGAAGCTTTCTTT. Translation: CASSRLEGTEAFF. V gene TRBV7-9 combines with J gene TRBJ1-1; no clear D. The germline V gene encodes CDR1 SEHNR and CDR2 FQNEAQ (reference sequence). CDR3 size: 13 residues. V lost 5 bases and J lost 4, with 11 bases in between.

This chain links TRBV10-3 with TRBJ2-7, with 8 bases that match TRBD1. Germline V CDR1 and CDR2: ENHRY, SYGVKD. Germline trimming cut 3 bases from V and 7 bases from J; bases unmatched to any gene: 8. The CDR3 is 14 residues long. As DNA, the CDR3 is TGTGCCATCAGTGATGGGACAGGTTCAGAGGAGCAGTACTTC. Its protein is CAISDGTGSEEQYF.

The rearrangement joins TRBV4-1 to TRBJ2-7; D perhaps matches TRBD2 (5 bases). CDR1 is MGHRA and CDR2 is YSYEKL in the germline V gene. The CDR3 extends over 12 amino acids. Trimming removed 0 bases from V and 8 bases from J, with 8 bases in between. CDR3: CASSQDRGKQYF. As DNA, the CDR3 is TGCGCCAGCAGCCAAGATCGAGGGAAGCAGTACTTC.

V gene TRBV28 combines with J gene TRBJ1-2, with D perhaps TRBD1 (6 bases). The CDR3 contains 14 residues. V lost 6 bases and J 4 bases, leaving 15 bases between the germline ends. The V gene's germline CDR1 is MDHEN and CDR2 SYDVKM. CDR3 loop: CASRGPGQIYGYTF. CDR3 bases: TGTGCCAGCAGGGGCCCCGGACAGATCTATGGCTACACCTTC.

The V gene is TRBV6-2 or TRBV6-3, the J gene TRBJ1-5; D is perhaps TRBD1 (5 bases). Germline-derived CDR1 and CDR2 are MNHEY and SVGEGT. This CDR3 contains 13 residues. Trimming took off 4 bases at V and 6 bases at J, with 10 bases between the two ends. The CDR3 reads CASSLEGLQPQHF. The CDR3 DNA follows: TGTGCCAGCAGTTTGGAGGGGCTTCAGCCCCAGCATTTT.

The chain uses TRBV18 and TRBJ2-2; no definite D call. V shed 6 bases and J shed 3 bases, with 23 bases lying between them. Germline V gene lookup returns CDR1 KGHSH and CDR2 LQKENI. The CDR3 covers 18 residues. The CDR3 sequence: CASSPVRAKSLYTGELFF. The CDR3 coding sequence is TGTGCCAGCTCGCCTGTTCGGGCAAAGTCATTGTACACCGGGGAGCTGTTTTTT.

This chain uses TRBV28 with TRBJ2-1; 8 nucleotides agree with TRBD2. This CDR3 is built from 17 residues. Germline V gives CDR1 MDHEN, CDR2 SYDVKM. With 3 bases clipped from V and 0 bases from J, the junction kept 7 bases outside the gene matches. CDR3 in DNA: TGTGCCAGCAGTTTCCCCGCGCGGGAGGCCTCCTACAATGAGCAGTTCTTC. Its protein is CASSFPAREASYNEQFF.

This clone was seen more than once but under ten times. This chain's CDR3 is CASSQSPGSYYNSPLHF. CDR3 DNA sequence: TGTGCCAGCAGCCAAAGTCCGGGGTCCTATTATAATTCACCCCTCCACTTT. The V gene is TRBV3-1 (or the pseudogene TRBV3-2), the J gene TRBJ1-6; D ambiguous. The germline V gene encodes CDR1 LGHDT and CDR2 YNNKEL (reference sequence). The ends were cut back, 2 bases at V and 4 bases at J, with 15 bases in the middle. The CDR3 is made up of 17 amino acids.

The CDR3 here is CASRGTTYEQYF. CDR3 coding DNA: TGCGCCAGCAGAGGAACTACTTACGAGCAGTACTTC. The rearrangement uses TRBV10-2 and TRBJ2-7; no definite D call. Germline V lookup: CDR1 WSHSY, CDR2 SAAADI. The V and J ends lost 6 bases and 4 bases respectively, with 10 bases between them. The CDR3 sequence is 12 residues long.

The chain combines TRBV19 with TRBJ2-5; no definite D call. Germline loops: CDR1 LNHDA, CDR2 SQIVND (reference sequence). This CDR3 region has 15 residues. V shed 6 bases and J shed 1 base, with 15 bases lying between them. The chain's CDR3 is CASSPARNLQETQYF. The CDR3 nucleotides are TGTGCCAGTAGCCCGGCTCGAAACCTCCAAGAGACCCAGTACTTC.

CDR3 protein: CASSQRDGTGELFF. The CDR3 bases are TGCGCCAGCAGCCAACGGGATGGGACCGGGGAGCTGTTTTTT. The chain employs TRBV4-1 and TRBJ2-2; D perhaps matches TRBD2 (5 bases). From germline, CDR1 is MGHRA and CDR2 YSYEKL. This CDR3 region has 14 residues. Between the trimmed V and J ends, which lost 2 bases and 5 bases, there was a span of 9 bases.

The V and J genes are TRBV15 and TRBJ1-5; no definite D call. Germline CDR1 reads LNHNV; CDR2 reads YYDKDF (reference sequence). The CDR3 length is 15 residues. V was shortened by 0 bases and J by 3 bases, with 9 bases between the two germline ends. The CDR3 DNA reads as TGTGCCACCAGCAGAGATCGGGAATACAATCAGCCCCAGCATTTT. Residues: CATSRDREYNQPQHF.

V and J are TRBV28 and TRBJ1-3; possible D gene TRBD1, 6 bases. Trimming took off 3 bases at V and 8 bases at J, with 14 bases between the two ends. The CDR3 contains 14 residues. Germline values: CDR1 MDHEN, CDR2 SYDVKM. CDR3 sequence reads: CASSLSTGRYTIYF. CDR3 nucleotides: TGTGCCAGCAGTTTGAGTACAGGGCGATACACCATATATTTT.

The chain couples TRBV6-1 to TRBJ1-2, with D perhaps TRBD1 (5 bases). V was shortened by 3 bases and J by 4 bases, with 9 bases between the two germline ends. The CDR3 length is 13 residues. Germline values: CDR1 MNHNS, CDR2 SASEGT. CDR3 coding DNA: TGTGCCAGCAGTGATAGAGGGGTCTATGGCTACACCTTC. Translating gives CASSDRGVYGYTF.

The chain recombines TRBV11-2 with TRBJ2-5; 7 bases align to TRBD2. CDR3 length equals 14 residues. Germline CDR1 SGHAT, CDR2 FQNNGV. Trimming cost V 3 bases and J 1 base; bases outside gene matches: 2. CDR3: CASSFRGVQETQYF. The CDR3 coding sequence is TGTGCCAGCAGCTTCCGGGGGGTCCAAGAGACCCAGTACTTC.

V gene TRBV28 combines with J gene TRBJ2-5; 7 bases line up with TRBD1. Trimming removed 1 base from V and 5 bases from J; junction bases left unmatched: 7. Germline V gene lookup returns CDR1 MDHEN and CDR2 SYDVKM. The CDR3 totals 15 residues. The chain's CDR3 is CASSLLLGGHETQYF. CDR3 DNA: TGTGCCAGCAGTTTATTGTTAGGGGGCCACGAGACCCAGTACTTC.

The chain combines TRBV15 with TRBJ1-6; no definite D call. In germline, CDR1 is LNHNV, CDR2 YYDKDF (reference sequence). The V gene lost 1 base and the J gene lost 4 bases, with 14 bases spanning the gap. The CDR3 contains 17 residues. CDR3 sequence reads: CATSRGRGLGYNSPLHF. The CDR3 bases are TGTGCCACCAGCAGAGGTCGGGGATTGGGGTATAATTCACCCCTCCACTTT.

This clone was found a few times. The CDR3 sequence: CATSTHKLRDSEAFF. The DNA of the CDR3 is TGTGCCACCAGCACCCATAAACTCCGGGACAGCGAAGCTTTCTTT. The chain employs TRBV15 and TRBJ1-1; 7 bases are shared with TRBD1. CDR3 length equals 15 residues. Per the germline V gene, CDR1 is LNHNV and CDR2 is YYDKDF (reference sequence). With V trimmed by 4 bases and J by 8 bases, 13 bases remained unmatched. The full variable domain, with the rest looked up from reference TRBV15 and TRBJ1-1, is DAMVIQNPRYQVTQFGKPVTLSCSQTLNHNVMYWYQQKSSQAPKLLFHYYDKDFNNEADTPDNFQSRRPNTSFCFLDIRSPGLGDTAMYLCATSTHKLRDSEAFFGQGTRLTVV.

This clone was picked up a small number of times. The J gene is TRBJ2-1, the V gene TRBV5-1; a possible D gene is TRBD1 (5 bases). Germline loops: CDR1 SGHRS, CDR2 YFSETQ. Trimming left V 0 bases short and J 7 bases short, with 14 bases between. There are 15 residues in the CDR3. The CDR3 here is CASSLESGFSNEQFF. CDR3 bases: TGCGCCAGCAGCTTGGAGTCAGGGTTTTCGAATGAGCAGTTCTTC.

The V gene is TRBV9, the J gene TRBJ1-4; TRBD1 aligns across 10 bases. The CDR3 length is 15 residues. Looked up from germline, CDR1 is SGDLS and CDR2 is YYNGEE. The V and J ends lost 6 bases and 2 bases, in that order; junction bases with no gene match: 4. CDR3 sequence reads: CASTRDRGTNEKLFF. The CDR3 DNA reads TGTGCCAGCACCCGGGACAGGGGTACTAATGAAAAACTGTTTTTT.

V usage is TRBV5-1 and J usage is TRBJ1-2, with D maybe TRBD1 (5 bases). V lost 0 bases and J lost 7, with 16 bases in between. CDR3 size: 15 residues. The germline V gene has CDR1 SGHRS and CDR2 YFSETQ. CDR3 DNA: TGCGCCAGCAGCTTGGTATCCCAGGGTGGTGGTGGCTACACCTTC. It specifies CASSLVSQGGGGYTF. The whole variable domain, remainder taken from reference TRBV5-1 and TRBJ1-2, is KAGVTQTPRYLIKTRGQQVTLSCSPISGHRSVSWYQQTPGQGLQFLFEYFSETQRNKGNFPGRFSGRQFSNSRSEMNVSTLELGDSALYLCASSLVSQGGGGYTFGSGTRLTVV.

V gene TRBV11-2 combines with J gene TRBJ1-1; D call uncertain. CDR1 SGHAT and CDR2 FQNNGV come from the germline V gene. CDR3 length: 15 residues. V was trimmed by 5 bases and J by 2 bases, leaving 15 bases between them. CDR3 coding DNA: TGTGCCAGCAGCCCCGCCATGGTTCTTAACACTGAAGCTTTCTTT. The encoded protein is CASSPAMVLNTEAFF. The entire variable domain, with the rest obtained from reference TRBV11-2 and TRBJ1-1, is as follows: EAGVAQSPRYKIIEKRQSVAFWCNPISGHATLYWYQQILGQGPKLLIQFQNNGVVDDSQLPKDRFSAERLKGVDSTLKIQPAKLEDSAVYLCASSPAMVLNTEAFFGQGTRLTVV.

The chain recombines TRBV28 with TRBJ1-3, with 11 bases that match TRBD1. Looked up from germline, CDR1 is MDHEN and CDR2 is SYDVKM. The length of the CDR3 is 18 residues. V lost 4 bases to trimming and J lost 0 bases; unmatched junction nucleotides: 8. CDR3 DNA: TGTGCCAGCAGTTGGGGGACAGGGGGACAGAACTCTGGAAACACCATATATTTT. It yields the protein CASSWGTGGQNSGNTIYF.